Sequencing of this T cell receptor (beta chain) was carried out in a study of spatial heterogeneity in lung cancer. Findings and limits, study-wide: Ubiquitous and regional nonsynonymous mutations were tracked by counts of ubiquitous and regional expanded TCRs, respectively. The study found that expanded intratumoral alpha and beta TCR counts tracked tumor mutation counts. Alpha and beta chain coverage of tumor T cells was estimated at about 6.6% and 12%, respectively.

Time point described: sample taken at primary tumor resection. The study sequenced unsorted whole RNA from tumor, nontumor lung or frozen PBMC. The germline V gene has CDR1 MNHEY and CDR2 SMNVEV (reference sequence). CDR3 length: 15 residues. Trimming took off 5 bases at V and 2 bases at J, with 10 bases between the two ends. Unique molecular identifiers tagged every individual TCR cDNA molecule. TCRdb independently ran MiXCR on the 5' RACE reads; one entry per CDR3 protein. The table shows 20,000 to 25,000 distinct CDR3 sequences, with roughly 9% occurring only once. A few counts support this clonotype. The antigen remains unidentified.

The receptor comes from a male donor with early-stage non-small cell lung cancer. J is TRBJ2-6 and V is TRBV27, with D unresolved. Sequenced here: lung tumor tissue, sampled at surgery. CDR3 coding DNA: TGTGCCAGCAGTGCCGACAAAGCTGGGGCCAACGTCCTGACTTTC. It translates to CASSADKAGANVLTF.